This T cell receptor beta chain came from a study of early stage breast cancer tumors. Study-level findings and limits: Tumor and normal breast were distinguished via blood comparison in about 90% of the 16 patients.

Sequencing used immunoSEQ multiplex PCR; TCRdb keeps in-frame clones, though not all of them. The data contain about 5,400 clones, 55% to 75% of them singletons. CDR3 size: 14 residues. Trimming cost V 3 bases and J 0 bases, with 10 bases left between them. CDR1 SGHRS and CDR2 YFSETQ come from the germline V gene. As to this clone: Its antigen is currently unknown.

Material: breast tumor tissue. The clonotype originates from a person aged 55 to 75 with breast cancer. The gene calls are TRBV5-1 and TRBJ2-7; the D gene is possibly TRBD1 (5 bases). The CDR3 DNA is TGCGCCAGCAGCTCTTCGACAGACTCCTACGAGCAGTACTTC. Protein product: CASSSSTDSYEQYF.